The 19 T cell receptor beta chains below all came from one sample that was sequenced in a study of T-cell memory formation after mild COVID-19 (dated by TCRdb to 2020 to 2022). Receptor libraries were prepared by 5' RACE. Instrument used: Illumina NovaSeq 6000. TCRdb took the public reads, trimmed them with fastp at Q25, ran MiXCR for clone calling and kept in-frame beta chains. Each record represents a unique CDR3 protein, reported with the most common genes and DNA among its rows. The sample table records about 340,000 distinct CDR3 sequences; 10% to 15% of these occur just once. The biggest ten clones account for 20% to 25% of the sample. The sequencing input was PBMCs or a T cell subset sorted from them (not recorded which). The receptors shown here come from a man aged 18 to 35 who had mild COVID-19 (a few samples of this study predate the infection). The sample titles of this study are shuffled in the database, so cell type and time point are left out; the donor was told from shared clones.

In this sample, this clonotype turned up a few times. This chain joins TRBV6-2 or TRBV6-3 and TRBJ1-2; D ambiguous. CDR3 size: 13 residues. The germline gives CDR1 MNHEY, CDR2 SVGEGT. The V gene lost 5 bases and the J gene lost 3 bases, with 10 bases spanning the gap. This CDR3 is CASSLSMDYGYTF. CDR3 DNA sequence: TGTGCCAGCAGTCTCTCGATGGACTATGGCTACACCTTC.

This clonotype has more than one count but fewer than ten. V gene TRBV6-1 combines with J gene TRBJ2-1; TRBD2 matches at 15 bases. J gave up 8 bases and V 6 bases, and 8 bases lay outside the gene matches. CDR3 length: 16 amino acids. The germline gives CDR1 MNHNS, CDR2 SASEGT. The CDR3 loop is CASRGLAGGNFHEQFF. The DNA for the CDR3 is TGTGCCAGCAGGGGACTAGCGGGGGGAAATTTCCATGAGCAGTTCTTC.

The chain has TRBV5-1 and TRBJ1-2; D call uncertain. Germline assignment: CDR1 SGHRS and CDR2 YFSETQ. The ends were cut back, 4 bases at V and 2 bases at J, with 27 bases in the middle. This CDR3 comprises 19 residues. DNA of the CDR3: TGCGCCAGCAGCGTCCGAGGGATCGCAGGAGGTCCGATAAACTATGGCTACACCTTC. Its translation is CASSVRGIAGGPINYGYTF.

This sequence joins TRBV19 and TRBJ1-6, with D tentatively TRBD1 (5 bases). V was cut by 5 bases and J by 9 bases, with 17 bases left in between. The CDR3 is 15 residues long. Germline assignment: CDR1 LNHDA and CDR2 SQIVND (reference sequence). The CDR3 DNA reads TGTGCCAGTAGTTTTCAGGGAACCCGGAGTTCACCCCTCCACTTT. Its protein product is CASSFQGTRSSPLHF. The full variable domain, rest sourced from reference TRBV19 and TRBJ1-6, is DGGITQSPKYLFRKEGQNVTLSCEQNLNHDAMYWYRQDPGQGLRLIYYSQIVNDFQKGDIAEGYSVSREKKESFPLTVTSAQKNPTAFYLCASSFQGTRSSPLHFGNGTRLTVT.

The rearrangement links TRBV2 to TRBJ1-2; D is uncertain. Germline V gene lookup returns CDR1 SNHLY and CDR2 FYNNEI. The CDR3 has 12 residues. V lost 3 bases, J lost 9 bases, and 11 bases lay in between. CDR3 sequence: CASSEWRDRYTF. The CDR3 coding sequence is TGTGCCAGCAGTGAGTGGCGCGATCGCTACACCTTC.

The chain carries TRBV2 and TRBJ2-5; tentatively, D is TRBD1 (6 bases). The CDR3 loop spans 12 amino acids. V was clipped by 8 bases and J by 4 bases, with 11 bases between them. Germline V gene data show CDR1 as SNHLY and CDR2 as FYNNEI. CDR3 sequence: CASRQDGETQYF. CDR3 DNA sequence: TGTGCCAGCCGACAGGACGGAGAGACCCAGTACTTC.

J is TRBJ2-2 and V is TRBV12-3 or TRBV12-4, with D maybe TRBD2 (6 bases). V was shortened by 6 bases and J by 9 bases, with 11 bases between the two germline ends. This CDR3 is 12 amino acids long. CDR3 region: CASRPGDRELFF. The CDR3 region has the DNA TGTGCCAGCAGGCCGGGGGACCGGGAGCTGTTTTTT.

This clonotype has just a few counts. CDR3 DNA sequence: TGTGCCAGCAGTTTATCCGGGACAGGGAACACTGAAGCTTTCTTT. Translated: CASSLSGTGNTEAFF. The V gene is TRBV6-2 or TRBV6-3, the J gene TRBJ1-1; TRBD1 matches at 8 bases. The CDR3 length is 15 residues. Trimming cost V 4 bases and J 1 base; bases outside gene matches: 5. Germline values: CDR1 MNHEY, CDR2 SVGEGT.

This chain links TRBV9 with TRBJ1-3; the D gene is possibly TRBD1 (5 bases). This CDR3 is built from 15 residues. CDR1 and CDR2 from the germline V gene are SGDLS and YYNGEE. V was cut by 3 bases and J by 0 bases, with 10 bases left in between. The CDR3 region is CASSAGEFSGNTIYF. CDR3 bases: TGTGCCAGCAGCGCGGGGGAGTTCTCTGGAAACACCATATATTTT.

This clonotype appeared many times. The gene calls are TRBV25-1 and TRBJ2-1; 9 positions match TRBD2. Germline V gives CDR1 MGHDK, CDR2 SYGVNS. The V gene end was trimmed by 4 bases and the J gene end by 6 bases; junction bases not matched to a gene: 10. The CDR3 contains 16 residues. CDR3 region: CASSVRERGAANEQFF. The CDR3, as DNA: TGTGCCAGCAGTGTAAGGGAGCGGGGGGCCGCCAATGAGCAGTTCTTC.

The chain couples TRBV9 to TRBJ2-3; 14 bases align to TRBD2. The germline V gene has CDR1 SGDLS and CDR2 YYNGEE. J gave up 1 base and V 2 bases, and 18 bases lay outside the gene matches. The length of the CDR3 is 22 residues. This CDR3 is CASSVPPALRLAGGIGTDTQYF. CDR3 bases: TGTGCCAGCAGCGTGCCCCCGGCTCTTCGACTAGCGGGGGGGATCGGCACAGATACGCAGTATTTT.

In its sample, this clonotype was seen a few times. In DNA form, the CDR3 reads TGTGCCAGCAGTTTGGCGGGGGTGAATGAGCAGTTCTTC. Its protein is CASSLAGVNEQFF. The chain employs TRBV12-3 or TRBV12-4 and TRBJ2-1; 7 nucleotides align to TRBD2. The V gene end was trimmed by 3 bases and the J gene end by 7 bases; junction bases not matched to a gene: 3. This CDR3 comprises 13 residues.

This clonotype was observed a few times. This chain connects TRBV5-1 to TRBJ2-7, with D maybe TRBD1 (6 bases). The V end was cut by 0 bases, the J end by 4 bases, with 17 bases between. The CDR3 has 16 residues. Germline assignment: CDR1 SGHRS and CDR2 YFSETQ. Here the CDR3 reads CASSLGGGEGRYEQYV. The CDR3 DNA reads TGCGCCAGCAGCTTGGGAGGGGGAGAGGGAAGGTACGAGCAGTACGTC.

Only a few counts were recorded for this clonotype. Sequence at one end of the junction differs from germline and may be a read error. The chain combines TRBV12-3 or TRBV12-4 with TRBJ2-5; TRBD1 matches 9 bases. This CDR3 region has 15 residues. This chain's CDR3 is CASSLFSGQGETQYF. The CDR3 nucleotides read TGTGCCAGTAGTTTGTTTTCGGGACAGGGAGAGACCCAGTACTTC.

This clonotype was recorded a few times. This CDR3 is CASSTRLAPNEQFF. CDR3 in DNA: TGTGCCAGCAGCACCCGACTAGCCCCCAATGAGCAGTTCTTC. This chain uses TRBV11-3 with TRBJ2-1; TRBD2 agrees at 7 bases. Unmatched junction bases numbered 7, after V lost 5 bases and J lost 6 bases. The germline gives CDR1 SGHNT, CDR2 YENEEA. The length of the CDR3 is 14 residues.

This clonotype was found once. The CDR3 spells CASSQAHLQGAPGYTF. The CDR3, as DNA: TGCGCCAGCAGCCAAGCCCATCTACAGGGGGCGCCGGGCTACACCTTC. The J gene is TRBJ1-2, the V gene TRBV4-3; TRBD1 matches 9 bases. J was trimmed by 8 bases and V by 1 base; bases with no gene match: 11. The CDR3 is 16 residues long. CDR1 and CDR2 from the germline V gene are LGHNA and YSLEER.

The rearrangement links TRBV7-2 to TRBJ2-1, with D possibly TRBD2 on 7 matching bases. Germline assignment: CDR1 SGHTA and CDR2 FQGNSA. This CDR3 comprises 15 residues. The V and J ends lost 3 bases and 4 bases respectively, with 13 bases between them. This CDR3 is CASSFAGAQYNEQFF. The CDR3 DNA reads as TGTGCCAGCAGCTTTGCGGGGGCCCAATACAATGAGCAGTTCTTC.

The chain combines TRBV5-6 with TRBJ2-1; 14 nucleotides line up with TRBD2. Germline-derived CDR1 and CDR2 are SGHDT and YYEEEE. V gave up 4 bases and J gave up 2 bases; unmatched junction bases: 5. The CDR3 covers 17 residues. CDR3 nucleotides: TGTGCCAGCAGCGTGGGACTAGCGGGGGTCCCCTACAATGAGCAGTTCTTC. Protein: CASSVGLAGVPYNEQFF.

This clonotype was observed a few times. The CDR3 spells CATSFRGGTDTQYF. The CDR3 DNA reads TGTGCCACCAGCTTCCGAGGAGGCACAGATACGCAGTATTTT. The chain has TRBV15 and TRBJ2-3, with D hard to call. This CDR3 has 14 amino acids. V gave up 5 bases and J gave up 1 base, with 10 bases separating them. CDR1 LNHNV and CDR2 YYDKDF come from the germline V gene (reference sequence).